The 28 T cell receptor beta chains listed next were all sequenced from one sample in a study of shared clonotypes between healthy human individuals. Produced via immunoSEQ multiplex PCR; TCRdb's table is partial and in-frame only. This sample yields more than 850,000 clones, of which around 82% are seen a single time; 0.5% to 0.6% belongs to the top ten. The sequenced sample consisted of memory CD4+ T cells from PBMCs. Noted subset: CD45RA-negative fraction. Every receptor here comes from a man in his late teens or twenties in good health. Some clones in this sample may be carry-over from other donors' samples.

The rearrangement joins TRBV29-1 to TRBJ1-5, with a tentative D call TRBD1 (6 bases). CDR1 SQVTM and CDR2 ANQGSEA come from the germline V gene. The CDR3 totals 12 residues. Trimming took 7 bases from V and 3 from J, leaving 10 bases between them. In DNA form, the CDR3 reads TGCAGCGCACGGGGGCCCAATCAGCCCCAGCATTTT. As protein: CSARGPNQPQHF.

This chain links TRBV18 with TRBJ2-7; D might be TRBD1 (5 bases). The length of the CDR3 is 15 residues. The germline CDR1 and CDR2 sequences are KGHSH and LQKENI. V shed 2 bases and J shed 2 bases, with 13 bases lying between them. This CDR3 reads CASSPSYRTTYEQYF. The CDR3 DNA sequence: TGTGCCAGCTCACCAAGCTACAGGACCACCTACGAGCAGTACTTC.

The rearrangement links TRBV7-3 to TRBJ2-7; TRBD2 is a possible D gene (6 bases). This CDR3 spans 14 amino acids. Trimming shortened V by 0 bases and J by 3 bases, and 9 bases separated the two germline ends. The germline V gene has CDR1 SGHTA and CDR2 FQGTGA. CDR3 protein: CASSLTDGGYEQYF. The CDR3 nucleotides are TGTGCCAGCAGCTTAACCGACGGGGGCTACGAGCAGTACTTC.

In DNA form, the CDR3 reads TGTGCCAGCTCACTGGGACAGGTCGGCACCGGGGAGCTGTTTTTT. Its protein is CASSLGQVGTGELFF. The J gene is TRBJ2-2, the V gene TRBV18; 8 bases fit TRBD1. The CDR3 covers 15 residues. Germline V CDR1 and CDR2: KGHSH, LQKENI. V trimming: 4 bases; J trimming: 4 bases; junction bases outside the gene matches: 5.

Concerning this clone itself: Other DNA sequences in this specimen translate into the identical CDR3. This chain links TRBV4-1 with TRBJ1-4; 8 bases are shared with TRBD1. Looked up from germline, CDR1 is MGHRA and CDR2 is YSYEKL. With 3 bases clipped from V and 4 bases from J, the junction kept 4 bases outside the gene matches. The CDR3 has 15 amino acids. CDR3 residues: CASSQSGTGNEKLFF. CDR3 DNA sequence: TGCGCCAGCAGCCAGAGCGGGACAGGTAATGAAAAACTGTTTTTT.

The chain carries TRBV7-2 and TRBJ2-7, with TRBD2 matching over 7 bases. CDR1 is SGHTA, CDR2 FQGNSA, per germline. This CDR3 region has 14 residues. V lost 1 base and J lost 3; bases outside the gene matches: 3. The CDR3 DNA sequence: TGTGCCAGCAGCTTAGTAGCGGGCAGCTACGAGCAGTACTTC. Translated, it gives CASSLVAGSYEQYF.

CDR3 amino acids: CASSQRYNTGELFF. The CDR3 nucleotides read TGTGCCAGCAGTCAACGCTACAACACCGGGGAGCTGTTTTTT. V usage is TRBV27 and J usage is TRBJ2-2; D call uncertain. Looked up from germline, CDR1 is MNHEY and CDR2 is SMNVEV (reference sequence). There are 14 residues in the CDR3. V lost 5 bases and J lost 2, with 9 bases in between.

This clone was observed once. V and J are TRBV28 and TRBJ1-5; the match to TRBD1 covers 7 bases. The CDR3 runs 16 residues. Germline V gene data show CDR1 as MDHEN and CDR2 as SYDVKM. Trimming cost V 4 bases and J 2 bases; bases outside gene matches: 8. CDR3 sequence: CASSSWTGPGNQPQHF. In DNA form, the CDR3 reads TGTGCCAGCAGTTCATGGACAGGCCCGGGCAATCAGCCCCAGCATTTT.

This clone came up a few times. CDR3 loop: CASSLAYGGKSYGYTF. In nucleotides, the CDR3 is TGTGCCAGCAGCTTGGCGTACGGGGGCAAGAGCTATGGCTACACCTTC. The chain joins TRBV5-6 to TRBJ1-2, with TRBD1 as a possible D gene (6 bases). The CDR3 is 16 amino acids. The V end was cut by 0 bases, the J end by 4 bases, with 16 bases between. CDR1 is SGHDT and CDR2 is YYEEEE in the germline V gene.

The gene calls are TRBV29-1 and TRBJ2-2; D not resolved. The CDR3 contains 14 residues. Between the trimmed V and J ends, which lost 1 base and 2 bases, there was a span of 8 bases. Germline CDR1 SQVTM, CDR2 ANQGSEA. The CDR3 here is CSVEVSLNTGELFF. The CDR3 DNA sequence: TGCAGCGTTGAAGTGTCCCTAAACACCGGGGAGCTGTTTTTT.

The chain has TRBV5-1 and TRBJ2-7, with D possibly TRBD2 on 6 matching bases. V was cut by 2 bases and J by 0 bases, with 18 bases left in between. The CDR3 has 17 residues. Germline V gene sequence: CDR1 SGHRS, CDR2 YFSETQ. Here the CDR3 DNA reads TGCGCCAGCAGCTTTTTACCAACAGGAGGGAGCTCCTACGAGCAGTACTTC. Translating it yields CASSFLPTGGSSYEQYF.

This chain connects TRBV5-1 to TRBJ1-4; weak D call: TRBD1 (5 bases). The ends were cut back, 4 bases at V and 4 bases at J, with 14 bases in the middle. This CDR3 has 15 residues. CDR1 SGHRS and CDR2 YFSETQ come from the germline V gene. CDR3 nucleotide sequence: TGCGCCAGCAGCCCAGGGAGTTCGGGTAATGAAAAACTGTTTTTT. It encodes CASSPGSSGNEKLFF.

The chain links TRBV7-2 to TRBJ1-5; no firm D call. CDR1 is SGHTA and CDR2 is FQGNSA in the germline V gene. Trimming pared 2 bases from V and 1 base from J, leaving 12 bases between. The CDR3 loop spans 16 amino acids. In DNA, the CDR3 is TGTGCCAGCAGCTTACTGGCAGGAGGGAGCAATCAGCCCCAGCATTTT. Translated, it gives CASSLLAGGSNQPQHF.

CDR3 loop: CASSPSAVEDTQYF. CDR3 in DNA: TGTGCCAGCAGCCCCAGTGCCGTCGAGGATACGCAGTATTTT. The V and J genes are TRBV7-2 and TRBJ2-3, with D hard to call. CDR1 is SGHTA and CDR2 is FQGNSA in the germline V gene. Trimming cost V 5 bases and J 6 bases, with 15 bases left between them. The CDR3 spans 14 residues. Together with reference TRBV7-2 and TRBJ2-3, the CDR3 gives the full variable domain: GAGVSQSPSNKVTEKGKDVELRCDPISGHTALYWYRQSLGQGLEFLIYFQGNSAPDKSGLPSDRFSAERTGGSVSTLTIQRTQQEDSAVYLCASSPSAVEDTQYFGPGTRLTVL.

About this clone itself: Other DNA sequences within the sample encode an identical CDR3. CDR3 residues: CAWSVQGGETQYF. The CDR3 DNA reads as TGTGCCTGGAGTGTACAAGGGGGAGAGACCCAGTACTTC. The gene calls are TRBV30 and TRBJ2-5; D is possibly TRBD1 (6 bases). CDR1 and CDR2 (germline): GTSNPN, SVGIG (reference sequence). With 0 bases removed from V and 4 bases from J, the gap between germline ends came to 9 bases. The CDR3 totals 13 residues.

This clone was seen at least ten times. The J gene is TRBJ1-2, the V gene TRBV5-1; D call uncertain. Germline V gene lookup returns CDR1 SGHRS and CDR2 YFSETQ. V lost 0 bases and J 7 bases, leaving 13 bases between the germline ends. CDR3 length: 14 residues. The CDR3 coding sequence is TGCGCCAGCAGCTTGGAGGTCTACTCCGGTGGCTACACCTTC. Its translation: CASSLEVYSGGYTF.

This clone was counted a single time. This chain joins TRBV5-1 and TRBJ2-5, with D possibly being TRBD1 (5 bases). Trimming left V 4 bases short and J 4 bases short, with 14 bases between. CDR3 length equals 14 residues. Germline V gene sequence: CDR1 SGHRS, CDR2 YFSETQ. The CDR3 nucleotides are TGCGCCAGCAGCCTTATGGGGCAGGGAGAGACCCAGTACTTC. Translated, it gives CASSLMGQGETQYF.

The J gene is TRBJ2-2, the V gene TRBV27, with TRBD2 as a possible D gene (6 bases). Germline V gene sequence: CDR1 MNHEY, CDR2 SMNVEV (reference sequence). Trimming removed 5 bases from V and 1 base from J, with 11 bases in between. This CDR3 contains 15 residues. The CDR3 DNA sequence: TGTGCCAGCAGTCTGCGAGCGGGGAACACCGGGGAGCTGTTTTTT. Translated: CASSLRAGNTGELFF.

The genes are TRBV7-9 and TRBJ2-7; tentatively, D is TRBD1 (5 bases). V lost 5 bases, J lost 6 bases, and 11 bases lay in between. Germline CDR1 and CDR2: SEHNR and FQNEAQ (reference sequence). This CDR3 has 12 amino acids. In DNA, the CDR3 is TGTGCCAGCAGCCAGGGATTTCCCGAGCAGTACTTC. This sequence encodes CASSQGFPEQYF.

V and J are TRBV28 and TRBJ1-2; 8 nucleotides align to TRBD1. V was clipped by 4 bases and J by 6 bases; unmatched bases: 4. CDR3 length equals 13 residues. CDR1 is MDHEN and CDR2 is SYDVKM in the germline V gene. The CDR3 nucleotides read TGTGCCAGCAGTTCATGGACAGGGAATGGCTACACCTTC. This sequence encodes CASSSWTGNGYTF.

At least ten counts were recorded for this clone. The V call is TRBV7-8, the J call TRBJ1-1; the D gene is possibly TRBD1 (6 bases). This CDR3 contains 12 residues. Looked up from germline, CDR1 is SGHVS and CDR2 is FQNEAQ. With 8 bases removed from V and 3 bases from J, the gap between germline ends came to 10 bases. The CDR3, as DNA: TGTGCCAGCGGCAGGGGCCACACTGAAGCTTTCTTT. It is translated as CASGRGHTEAFF.

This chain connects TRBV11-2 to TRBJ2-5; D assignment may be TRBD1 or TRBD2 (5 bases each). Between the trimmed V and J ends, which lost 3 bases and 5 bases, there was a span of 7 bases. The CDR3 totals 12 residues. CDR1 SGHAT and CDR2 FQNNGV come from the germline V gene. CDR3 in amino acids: CASSFWGETQYF. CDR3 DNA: TGTGCCAGCAGCTTCTGGGGGGAGACCCAGTACTTC. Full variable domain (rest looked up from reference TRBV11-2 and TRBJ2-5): EAGVAQSPRYKIIEKRQSVAFWCNPISGHATLYWYQQILGQGPKLLIQFQNNGVVDDSQLPKDRFSAERLKGVDSTLKIQPAKLEDSAVYLCASSFWGETQYFGPGTRLLVL.

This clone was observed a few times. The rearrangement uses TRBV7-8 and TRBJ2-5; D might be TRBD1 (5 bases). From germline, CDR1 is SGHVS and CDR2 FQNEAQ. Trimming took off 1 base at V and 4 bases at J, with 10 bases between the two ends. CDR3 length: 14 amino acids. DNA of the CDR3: TGTGCCAGCAGCTTAGAGGCTAGGGGAGAGACCCAGTACTTC. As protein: CASSLEARGETQYF. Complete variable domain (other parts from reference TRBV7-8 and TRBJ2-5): GAGVSQSPRYKVAKRGQDVALRCDPISGHVSLFWYQQALGQGPEFLTYFQNEAQLDKSGLPSDRFFAERPEGSVSTLKIQRTQQEDSAVYLCASSLEARGETQYFGPGTRLLVL.

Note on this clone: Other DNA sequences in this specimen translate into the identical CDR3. The CDR3: CASSFGGLAGGRTDTQYF. Written as DNA, the CDR3 is TGCGCCAGCAGCTTTGGGGGACTAGCGGGAGGACGGACAGATACGCAGTATTTT. The gene calls are TRBV5-1 and TRBJ2-3; 15 positions match TRBD2. CDR1 is SGHRS and CDR2 is YFSETQ in the germline V gene. V dropped 2 bases and J dropped 3; count of bases not matched to a gene: 7. The CDR3 has 18 amino acids. The full variable domain, completed using reference TRBV5-1 and TRBJ2-3, is KAGVTQTPRYLIKTRGQQVTLSCSPISGHRSVSWYQQTPGQGLQFLFEYFSETQRNKGNFPGRFSGRQFSNSRSEMNVSTLELGDSALYLCASSFGGLAGGRTDTQYFGPGTRLTVL.

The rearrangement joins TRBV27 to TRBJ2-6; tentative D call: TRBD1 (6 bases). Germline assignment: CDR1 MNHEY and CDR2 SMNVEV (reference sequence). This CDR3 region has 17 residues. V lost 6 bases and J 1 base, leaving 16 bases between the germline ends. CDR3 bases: TGTGCCAGCAGCCTAGGACAGTACTCTTCTGGGGCCAACGTCCTGACTTTC. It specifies CASSLGQYSSGANVLTF.

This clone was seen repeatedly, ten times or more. Here the CDR3 DNA reads TGCGCCAGCAGTAGCAGCCGGGGCAATGAAAAACTGTTTTTT. This codes for CASSSSRGNEKLFF. This chain uses TRBV10-2 with TRBJ1-4, with D perhaps matching TRBD1 (5 bases). Trimming left V 5 bases short and J 5 bases short, with 12 bases between. CDR3 size: 14 residues. Germline V CDR1 and CDR2: WSHSY, SAAADI.

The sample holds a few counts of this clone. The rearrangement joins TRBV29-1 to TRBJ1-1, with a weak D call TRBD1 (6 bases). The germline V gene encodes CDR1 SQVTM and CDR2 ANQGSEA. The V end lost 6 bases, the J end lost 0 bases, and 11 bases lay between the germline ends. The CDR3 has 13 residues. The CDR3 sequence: CSVRTVMNTEAFF. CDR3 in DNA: TGCAGCGTCAGGACAGTTATGAACACTGAAGCTTTCTTT.

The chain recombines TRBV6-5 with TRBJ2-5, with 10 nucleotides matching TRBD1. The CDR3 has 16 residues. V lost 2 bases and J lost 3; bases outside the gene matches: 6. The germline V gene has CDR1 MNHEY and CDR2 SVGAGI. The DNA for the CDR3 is TGTGCCAGCAGTTACCTAACGGGACAGGGGAAAGAGACCCAGTACTTC. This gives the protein CASSYLTGQGKETQYF.